This note documents a single T cell receptor beta chain sequence. The data were obtained in a study of blood T cell repertoires in COVID-19. About the study: COVID-19 samples from acute and convalescent phases originated in the United States, Italy and Spain. Nucleic acid was either cDNA or gDNA, and it came from T cells, B-cell-depleted T cells, or PBMCs.

In the authors' methods: Estimates of nucleated cell counts were drawn from the amplification of reference gene primers. The assay was immunoSEQ multiplex PCR, and TCRdb's table has in-frame clones only and misses some. For V, J and clone size, that table is used; D and trimming come from the DNA. The table records tens of thousands of clones, 84% of them present only once. This CDR3 is 17 amino acids long. The V gene is TRBV21-1, the J gene TRBJ2-2; TRBD2, the table's D call, was not compared with the DNA. TRBV21-1 is deemed a pseudogene. The sequence came from a man aged 45-60 years with active or convalescent COVID-19. The material sequenced was peripheral blood. The CDR3 loop is CASSKVEEGTNTGELFF. CDR3 DNA sequence: TGTGCCAGCAGCAAAGTGGAGGAAGGGACGAACACCGGGGAGCTGTTTTTT.